This TCR beta chain originates from a study of cytomegalovirus exposure and HLA in healthy donors. Background on the study: Earlier, fewer than 130 million unique TCR beta sequences were recovered from around 200 million T cells by an analysis.

60 Vbeta and 13 Jbeta primers were used in PCR. Sequenced by immunoSEQ multiplex PCR; TCRdb stores in-frame clones only, minus some. The sample has about 110,000 clones; less than 80% are singletons. Study outcomes and limitations: CMV serostatus was the only recorded immune exposure for donors. HLA-A and HLA-B allele assignments for most subjects were reportedly predicted accurately using TCR beta sequences. The authors enumerated over 150 TCR beta chains as linked to cytomegalovirus.

About this clone: Its antigen is not identified.

The CDR3 is 16 amino acids. Germline assignment: CDR1 MNHEY and CDR2 SMNVEV (reference sequence). The ends lost 2 bases at V and 3 bases at J; junction bases unmatched: 2. This receptor was identified in a man aged 55 to 70 in good health and CMV-seronegative. The V and J genes are TRBV27 and TRBJ2-5, with 14 bases aligning to TRBD2. The sample comprised PBMCs. For the CDR3, the DNA is TGTGCCAGCAGTTTACGACTAGCGGGGGGGGAAGAGACCCAGTACTTC. Translated: CASSLRLAGGEETQYF.